The 23 T cell receptor beta chains reported below all come from one sample, sequenced in a study of T cell responses to AZD1222 COVID-19 vaccine. TCRdb's table, derived via immunoSEQ multiplex PCR, lists solely in-frame clones and lacks some. The data contain some 110,000 clones, more than 65% of them singletons. The material sequenced was peripheral blood, taken on day 0 of AZD1222 vaccination. The receptors derive from an adult in good health.

This chain joins TRBV18 and TRBJ1-5; no clear D. V was cut by 4 bases and J by 4 bases, with 11 bases left in between. From germline, CDR1 is KGHSH and CDR2 LQKENI. CDR3 length: 14 amino acids. CDR3 nucleotides: TGTGCCAGCTCACAAAATTCAGGAAATCAGCCCCAGCATTTT. Residues: CASSQNSGNQPQHF.

V usage is TRBV19 and J usage is TRBJ1-4, with TRBD1 identical over 7 bases. The CDR3 consists of 16 residues. The germline V gene has CDR1 LNHDA and CDR2 SQIVND (reference sequence). Trimming cost V 9 bases and J 0 bases; bases outside gene matches: 10. As DNA, the CDR3 is TGTGCCAGCAGACCGGGACAGCTCGCAACTAATGAAAAACTGTTTTTT. Its protein product is CASRPGQLATNEKLFF.

The genes are TRBV11-2 and TRBJ1-1; D is possibly TRBD1 (5 bases). With 6 bases removed from V and 5 bases from J, the gap between germline ends came to 22 bases. In germline, CDR1 is SGHAT, CDR2 FQNNGV. The length of the CDR3 is 16 residues. This CDR3 reads CASRPGTGAGVTEAFF. CDR3 sequence (DNA): TGTGCCAGCAGACCAGGGACCGGGGCCGGGGTTACTGAAGCTTTCTTT.

J is TRBJ1-1 and V is TRBV5-6; D gene ambiguous. Germline CDR1 and CDR2: SGHDT and YYEEEE. Trimming cost V 2 bases and J 2 bases, with 7 bases left between them. The CDR3 is made up of 13 amino acids. The CDR3 sequence is CASSLTRNTEAFF. DNA for the CDR3: TGTGCCAGCAGCTTAACACGTAACACTGAAGCTTTCTTT.

The V gene is TRBV27, the J gene TRBJ1-2; TRBD1 is a possible D gene (6 bases). The CDR3 is 13 residues long. V was shortened by 5 bases and J by 7 bases, with 14 bases between the two germline ends. Per the germline V gene, CDR1 is MNHEY and CDR2 is SMNVEV (reference sequence). CDR3 nucleotides: TGTGCCAGCAGTCACGGAGTCAGGGGTGGCTACACCTTC. This gives the protein CASSHGVRGGYTF.

The chain recombines TRBV27 with TRBJ1-4; D is perhaps TRBD1 (5 bases). Germline V lookup: CDR1 MNHEY, CDR2 SMNVEV (reference sequence). The CDR3 extends over 13 amino acids. Trimming took off 5 bases at V and 9 bases at J, with 13 bases between the two ends. The CDR3 nucleotides are TGTGCCAGCAGTCCAGGGCCTCACCAAAAACTGTTTTTT. Translated, it gives CASSPGPHQKLFF.

The chain couples TRBV5-1 to TRBJ1-1, with D tentatively TRBD1 (5 bases). The CDR3 sequence is 15 residues long. V shed 6 bases and J shed 0 bases, with 15 bases lying between them. CDR1 is SGHRS, CDR2 YFSETQ, per germline. For the CDR3, the DNA is TGCGCCAGCACCTCCTCCGGGGGAATGAACACTGAAGCTTTCTTT. Protein product: CASTSSGGMNTEAFF.

The J gene is TRBJ1-1, the V gene TRBV5-1; unclear D gene. The germline CDR1 and CDR2 sequences are SGHRS and YFSETQ. The CDR3 has 14 residues. V was pared by 2 bases and J by 0 bases, with 8 bases between. The CDR3 DNA is TGCGCCAGCAGCTTAGATCCGGTGAACACTGAAGCTTTCTTT. This codes for CASSLDPVNTEAFF.

The rearrangement links TRBV3-1 (or the pseudogene TRBV3-2) to TRBJ1-2; 7 bases line up with TRBD1. The V segment lost 9 bases and the J segment 5 bases; nucleotides outside the gene matches: 12. CDR3 length: 14 amino acids. Germline V gene lookup returns CDR1 LGHDT and CDR2 YNNKEL (reference sequence). The CDR3 loop reads CASRGSGTAYGYTF. In DNA form, the CDR3 reads TGTGCCAGTAGGGGATCCGGGACAGCATATGGCTACACCTTC.

J is TRBJ1-1 and V is TRBV2; TRBD1 matches 8 bases. The J segment lost 1 base and the V segment lost 4 bases, leaving 2 bases of the junction unmatched. The germline V gene encodes CDR1 SNHLY and CDR2 FYNNEI. The CDR3 runs to 14 residues. As DNA, the CDR3 is TGTGCCAGCAGTGTACAGGGGGGGAACACTGAAGCTTTCTTT. This gives the protein CASSVQGGNTEAFF.

V is TRBV6-5 and J is TRBJ2-7; 9 bases fit TRBD1. Germline CDR1 reads MNHEY; CDR2 reads SVGAGI. There are 13 residues in the CDR3. The ends lost 7 bases at V and 5 bases at J; junction bases unmatched: 6. CDR3 sequence reads: CASKGTGRHEQYF. The CDR3 nucleotides are TGTGCCAGCAAGGGGACAGGGAGGCACGAGCAGTACTTC.

The CDR3 DNA reads TGTGCCAGCAGCCAAGAAGGTGCAGGCCTTTTGTACCAAGAGACCCAGTACTTC. It encodes CASSQEGAGLLYQETQYF. The chain carries TRBV4-2 and TRBJ2-5; D unclear. The CDR3 is 18 amino acids. V was trimmed by 0 bases and J by 0 bases, leaving 17 bases between them. CDR1 LGHNA and CDR2 YNFKEQ come from the germline V gene.

Only one count was recorded for this clone. In DNA form, the CDR3 reads TGTGCCACCCATGATGGGGACAGAACCTATGGCTACACCTTC. It is translated as CATHDGDRTYGYTF. This rearrangement joins TRBV10-3 to TRBJ1-2, with 7 bases identical to TRBD1. The trim removed 10 bases at V and 4 bases at J, leaving 12 bases unmatched. The germline V gene encodes CDR1 ENHRY and CDR2 SYGVKD. The CDR3 extends over 14 amino acids.

This clone appeared a few times. This chain uses TRBV27 with TRBJ1-2; no firm D call. Per the germline V gene, CDR1 is MNHEY and CDR2 is SMNVEV (reference sequence). This CDR3 is 14 amino acids long. The V end lost 5 bases, the J end lost 0 bases, and 10 bases lay between the germline ends. CDR3 in amino acids: CASSPERANYGYTF. As DNA, the CDR3 is TGTGCCAGCAGTCCGGAAAGAGCTAACTATGGCTACACCTTC.

The chain employs TRBV3-1 (or the pseudogene TRBV3-2) and TRBJ1-6, with a tentative D call TRBD1 (5 bases). Germline V gene lookup returns CDR1 LGHDT and CDR2 YNNKEL (reference sequence). Trimming shortened V by 1 base and J by 7 bases, and 8 bases separated the two germline ends. This CDR3 has 14 residues. CDR3 sequence: CASSQGQLNSPLHF. The CDR3 DNA sequence: TGTGCCAGCAGCCAAGGACAGCTCAATTCACCCCTCCACTTT.

The chain employs TRBV7-8 and TRBJ1-5; 9 bases are shared with TRBD1. V shed 5 bases and J 2 bases; nucleotides not matched to a gene: 10. The CDR3 loop spans 17 amino acids. The germline gives CDR1 SGHVS, CDR2 FQNEAQ. The CDR3 coding sequence is TGTGCCAGCAGCCTTACCCTACAGGGGGCCGGCAATCAGCCCCAGCATTTT. It translates to CASSLTLQGAGNQPQHF.

In this sample, this clone turned up once. CDR3 amino acids: CASSKGQGGGYTF. The CDR3, as DNA: TGCGCCAGCAGCAAGGGACAGGGAGGAGGTTACACCTTC. This chain uses TRBV5-1 with TRBJ1-2; TRBD1 matches at 9 bases. With 4 bases clipped from V and 11 bases from J, the junction kept 9 bases outside the gene matches. This CDR3 is 13 amino acids long. Looked up from germline, CDR1 is SGHRS and CDR2 is YFSETQ.

The gene calls are TRBV2 and TRBJ1-2; 9 bases are a match to TRBD1. CDR1 and CDR2 from the germline V gene are SNHLY and FYNNEI. The CDR3 spans 15 residues. V lost 7 bases and J lost 7; bases outside the gene matches: 13. The CDR3 DNA is TGTGCCAGCACTGGCCTACGGGACAGGGTCGGTGGCTACACCTTC. Its translation is CASTGLRDRVGGYTF.

This clone occurred a few times. The chain joins TRBV4-1 to TRBJ2-3, with D unclear. The V end lost 1 base, the J end lost 0 bases, and 11 bases lay between the germline ends. CDR3 length: 16 residues. The germline V gene has CDR1 MGHRA and CDR2 YSYEKL. The CDR3 region is CASSQGRTSSTDTQYF. DNA of the CDR3: TGCGCCAGCAGCCAAGGTCGGACCTCTAGCACAGATACGCAGTATTTT.

This clone has a single count. V and J are TRBV5-1 and TRBJ2-3, with D possibly matching TRBD2 (6 bases). Germline CDR1 SGHRS, CDR2 YFSETQ. V lost 4 bases, J lost 0 bases, and 15 bases lay in between. The length of the CDR3 is 16 residues. The CDR3 DNA is TGCGCCAGCAGCACCACGGGACTTTCTAGCACAGATACGCAGTATTTT. Protein: CASSTTGLSSTDTQYF.

The chain links TRBV5-1 to TRBJ1-2; possibly TRBD1 for D (5 bases). The germline V and J ends were trimmed by 0 bases and 5 bases, with 14 bases remaining between them. The CDR3 is made up of 15 amino acids. Per germline, CDR1 SGHRS and CDR2 YFSETQ. DNA of the CDR3: TGCGCCAGCAGCTTGGGCCGGGGCGGGGATTATGGCTACACCTTC. It specifies CASSLGRGGDYGYTF.

The chain couples TRBV7-9 to TRBJ1-3; D unclear. The V and J ends lost 1 base and 0 bases respectively, with 4 bases between them. The CDR3 consists of 14 residues. CDR1 and CDR2 from the germline V gene are SEHNR and FQNEAQ (reference sequence). The CDR3 DNA reads as TGTGCCAGCAGCTTAGACAGCTCTGGAAACACCATATATTTT. Its protein product is CASSLDSSGNTIYF. Using reference TRBV7-9 and TRBJ1-3 for the parts outside the CDR3, the full variable domain is DTGVSQNPRHKITKRGQNVTFRCDPISEHNRLYWYRQTLGQGPEFLTYFQNEAQLEKSRLLSDRFSAERPKGSFSTLEIQRTEQGDSAMYLCASSLDSSGNTIYFGEGSWLTVV.

The V call is TRBV7-9, the J call TRBJ2-1, with TRBD2 identical over 11 bases. The V segment lost 6 bases and the J segment 6 bases; nucleotides outside the gene matches: 7. In germline, CDR1 is SEHNR, CDR2 FQNEAQ (reference sequence). The CDR3 length is 15 residues. The chain's CDR3 is CASSFSGRAINEQFF. The DNA for the CDR3 is TGTGCCAGCAGTTTTAGCGGGAGGGCCATCAATGAGCAGTTCTTC.